What follows are 26 T cell receptor beta chains derived from one specimen sequenced in a study of cytomegalovirus exposure and HLA in healthy donors. The PCR made use of 60 Vbeta and 13 Jbeta primers. Measured with immunoSEQ multiplex PCR; TCRdb has only the in-frame clones, and not every one. In total, the table holds about 74,000 clones. The sample was PBMCs. Receptors originate from a female donor in good health and CMV-seropositive.

The V call is TRBV5-4, the J call TRBJ2-3, with TRBD1 identical over 10 bases. The CDR3 contains 18 residues. Trimming took 4 bases from V and 3 from J; bases not matched to a gene: 14. CDR1 SGHNT and CDR2 YYREEE come from the germline V gene (reference sequence). Here the CDR3 DNA reads TGTGCCAGCAGCCTACCGACAGGGGGCCGTGGTAGGACAGATACGCAGTATTTT. It yields the protein CASSLPTGGRGRTDTQYF.

J is TRBJ1-5 and V is TRBV6-5; TRBD1 is a possible D gene (5 bases). The V and J ends lost 5 bases and 3 bases respectively, with 11 bases between them. The CDR3 contains 14 residues. Per the germline V gene, CDR1 is MNHEY and CDR2 is SVGAGI. The CDR3 protein is CASSPGHDNQPQHF. The CDR3 region has the DNA TGTGCCAGCAGTCCTGGACACGACAATCAGCCCCAGCATTTT.

The rearrangement uses TRBV4-2 and TRBJ2-3; TRBD2 matches at 8 bases. Germline CDR1 is LGHNA and CDR2 is YNFKEQ. J gave up 0 bases and V 0 bases, and 8 bases lay outside the gene matches. The CDR3 is 18 residues long. CDR3 sequence reads: CASSQESGGRISTDTQYF. As DNA, the CDR3 is TGTGCCAGCAGCCAAGAAAGCGGGGGCCGAATAAGCACAGATACGCAGTATTTT.

The V call is TRBV7-2, the J call TRBJ2-5; 8 bases fit TRBD1. This CDR3 is built from 17 residues. The V and J ends lost 4 bases and 1 base, in that order; junction bases with no gene match: 11. The germline CDR1 and CDR2 sequences are SGHTA and FQGNSA. The CDR3 sequence is CASSSDQPGTGQETQYF. The CDR3 nucleotides are TGTGCCAGCAGCTCCGATCAACCCGGGACAGGCCAAGAGACCCAGTACTTC.

CDR3 loop: CASSYASGGQTDTQYF. The CDR3 DNA reads TGCGCCAGCAGCTACGCCTCGGGGGGCCAAACAGATACGCAGTATTTT. The V and J genes are TRBV5-1 and TRBJ2-3; perhaps TRBD2 as D (7 bases). Trimming left V 3 bases short and J 3 bases short, with 17 bases between. This CDR3 spans 16 amino acids. CDR1 is SGHRS and CDR2 is YFSETQ in the germline V gene.

J is TRBJ2-5 and V is TRBV4-3; perhaps TRBD2 as D (6 bases). The J call is uncertain, as TRBJ2-7 better fits the DNA end. Germline-derived CDR1 and CDR2 are LGHNA and YSLEER. This CDR3 contains 18 residues. For the CDR3, the DNA is TGCGCCAGCAGCCAAGACCTTCTGGGGGGAAGGGGATCCTACGAGCAGTACTTC. As protein: CASSQDLLGGRGSYEQYF.

The V and J genes are TRBV2 and TRBJ2-7, with D uncertain. The CDR3 covers 12 residues. Germline lookup yields CDR1 SNHLY and CDR2 FYNNEI. Trimming stripped 3 bases from V and 3 bases from J, with 6 bases between. CDR3 sequence (DNA): TGTGCCAGCAGTGAGAGTTACTACGAGCAGTACTTC. Residues: CASSESYYEQYF.

V is TRBV23-1 and J is TRBJ1-2; TRBD1 agrees at 9 bases. TRBV23-1 belongs to the ORF category, with a function that is uncertain. This CDR3 region has 14 residues. Germline trimming cut 8 bases from V and 4 bases from J; bases unmatched to any gene: 8. CDR3 amino acids: CASSPGQGAYGYTF. DNA of the CDR3: TGCGCCAGCTCGCCGGGACAGGGAGCCTATGGCTACACCTTC.

The chain uses TRBV6-5 and TRBJ1-2; 7 nucleotides align to TRBD1. The ends lost 5 bases at V and 2 bases at J; junction bases unmatched: 5. The germline CDR1 and CDR2 sequences are MNHEY and SVGAGI. This CDR3 has 14 residues. CDR3 nucleotide sequence: TGTGCCAGCAGTATGGGACAGTTAAACTATGGCTACACCTTC. Its protein product is CASSMGQLNYGYTF.

The rearrangement uses TRBV2 and TRBJ2-7; 10 bases are a match to TRBD2. CDR1 and CDR2 (germline): SNHLY, FYNNEI. This CDR3 region has 14 residues. J gave up 12 bases and V 5 bases, and 13 bases lay outside the gene matches. The CDR3 nucleotides read TGTGCCAGCAGTCGTCTAGCGGGAGAGATGGTATCGTACTTC. Amino acid sequence: CASSRLAGEMVSYF.

Of note for this clone: The junction differs from germline at one of its ends, possibly a read error. The identical CDR3 is also encoded by other nucleotide sequences in the sample. The chain employs TRBV7-2 and TRBJ1-2, with D perhaps matching TRBD1 (5 bases). This CDR3 is built from 15 residues. Germline assignment: CDR1 SGHTA and CDR2 FQGNSA. CDR3 protein: CASSPDSEGLSGYTF. The DNA for the CDR3 is TGCGCCAGCAGCCCCGACAGTGAGGGACTATCTGGCTACACCTTC.

This chain connects TRBV9 to TRBJ1-6; 9 bases align to TRBD1. Trimming took 0 bases from V and 8 from J; bases not matched to a gene: 3. Per germline, CDR1 SGDLS and CDR2 YYNGEE. The length of the CDR3 is 15 residues. The CDR3 sequence is CASSVGDREYSPLHF. The CDR3 region has the DNA TGTGCCAGCAGCGTAGGGGACAGGGAGTATTCACCCCTCCACTTT.

The V gene is TRBV7-9, the J gene TRBJ2-7; 8 nucleotides align to TRBD2. This CDR3 has 14 residues. CDR1 is SEHNR, CDR2 FQNEAQ, per germline (reference sequence). V gave up 2 bases and J gave up 4 bases; unmatched junction bases: 4. DNA of the CDR3: TGTGCCAGCAGCTTATGGGCGGGAGGTTACGAGCAGTACTTC. Its protein is CASSLWAGGYEQYF.

The chain employs TRBV30 and TRBJ2-3; no clear D gene. The CDR3 sequence is 12 residues long. V lost 2 bases, J lost 2 bases, and 5 bases lay in between. Germline V gene data show CDR1 as GTSNPN and CDR2 as SVGIG (reference sequence). The CDR3 here is CAWSQVTDTQYF. The DNA for the CDR3 is TGTGCCTGGAGTCAGGTCACAGATACGCAGTATTTT.

This chain joins TRBV5-4 and TRBJ2-7; 11 nucleotides match TRBD2. V was clipped by 0 bases and J by 2 bases; unmatched bases: 4. The germline gives CDR1 SGHNT, CDR2 YYREEE (reference sequence). The CDR3 length is 16 residues. CDR3 coding DNA: TGTGCCAGCAGCTTGGTGGGTAGCGGGAGGGCCTACGAGCAGTACTTC. The encoded protein is CASSLVGSGRAYEQYF.

The chain employs TRBV4-1 and TRBJ2-2; 7 bases fit TRBD1. The V gene end was trimmed by 3 bases and the J gene end by 7 bases; junction bases not matched to a gene: 5. The CDR3 runs to 14 residues. Germline lookup yields CDR1 MGHRA and CDR2 YSYEKL. The DNA of the CDR3 is TGCGCCAGCAGCCATACGACAGGGATCGGGGAGCTGTTTTTT. Translated, it gives CASSHTTGIGELFF.

The chain joins TRBV5-3 to TRBJ2-7; 9 positions agree with TRBD1. TRBV5-3 counts as an open reading frame of uncertain function. The CDR3 extends over 17 amino acids. Trimming cost V 0 bases and J 3 bases; bases outside gene matches: 10. CDR3 loop: CARSLGTSRDRDYEQYF. CDR3 coding DNA: TGTGCCAGAAGCTTGGGTACCTCCCGGGACAGGGACTACGAGCAGTACTTC.

The genes are TRBV7-6 and TRBJ1-1; possible D gene TRBD1, 6 bases. The length of the CDR3 is 14 residues. Germline CDR1 and CDR2: SGHVS and FNYEAQ. Trimming took 1 base from V and 7 from J, leaving 13 bases between them. This CDR3 reads CASSLVGGTGEAFF. CDR3 in DNA: TGTGCCAGCAGCTTAGTAGGGGGAACCGGTGAAGCTTTCTTT.

In regard to this clone: One end of the junction varies from germline; a read error may be responsible. J is TRBJ2-7 and V is TRBV18; 8 bases line up with TRBD1. This CDR3 comprises 12 residues. CDR1 KGHSH and CDR2 LQKENI come from the germline V gene. The CDR3 loop is CASSLDRVGQGF. The CDR3 DNA reads as TGTGCCAGCTCACTGGACAGGGTCGGGCAGGGCTTC. Full variable domain (remainder filled in from reference TRBV18 and TRBJ2-7): NAGVMQNPRHLVRRRGQEARLRCSPMKGHSHVYWYRQLPEEGLKFMVYLQKENIIDESGMPKERFSAEFPKEGPSILRIQQVVRGDSAAYFCASSLDRVGQGFGPGTRLTVT.

V is TRBV27 and J is TRBJ2-1; 9 bases align to TRBD2. The ends lost 4 bases at V and 6 bases at J; junction bases unmatched: 4. Germline V CDR1 and CDR2: MNHEY, SMNVEV (reference sequence). The CDR3 sequence is 14 residues long. The DNA of the CDR3 is TGTGCCAGCAGTTCCCGACTAGCGGCCAATGAGCAGTTCTTC. Amino acids: CASSSRLAANEQFF.

The chain employs TRBV11-2 and TRBJ1-1, with TRBD1 matching over 9 bases. The CDR3 is 14 amino acids. Germline loops: CDR1 SGHAT, CDR2 FQNNGV. V trimming: 5 bases; J trimming: 5 bases; junction bases outside the gene matches: 6. CDR3 coding DNA: TGTGCCAGCAGCCGGGACAGGGTGGGAACTGAAGCTTTCTTT. Translating it yields CASSRDRVGTEAFF.

The gene calls are TRBV30 and TRBJ2-3; D gene uncertain. V dropped 0 bases and J dropped 2 bases, with 6 bases sitting between them. The CDR3 spans 13 residues. Germline assignment: CDR1 GTSNPN and CDR2 SVGIG (reference sequence). The DNA of the CDR3 is TGTGCCTGGAGTGTAAGCCACACAGATACGCAGTATTTT. It specifies CAWSVSHTDTQYF.

The J gene is TRBJ2-3, the V gene TRBV7-9, with D possibly matching TRBD2 (6 bases). Trimming pared 5 bases from V and 3 bases from J, leaving 21 bases between. CDR1 and CDR2 (germline): SEHNR, FQNEAQ (reference sequence). The CDR3 covers 17 residues. CDR3 bases: TGTGCCAGCAGCAACGGGGGAAGGCCAGTAGGGACAGATACGCAGTATTTT. Amino acid sequence: CASSNGGRPVGTDTQYF.

CDR3 nucleotides: TGTGCCAGCAGCAACCTAGCGGGAGGGTCCTACAATGAGCAGTTCTTC. Amino acids: CASSNLAGGSYNEQFF. This chain uses TRBV7-3 with TRBJ2-1; TRBD2 matches 12 bases. Trimming cost V 5 bases and J 1 base; bases outside gene matches: 3. This CDR3 is 16 amino acids long. Germline V gives CDR1 SGHTA, CDR2 FQGTGA.

The gene calls are TRBV15 and TRBJ2-1; tentatively, D is TRBD1 (6 bases). The CDR3 consists of 14 residues. Trimming took off 3 bases at V and 5 bases at J, with 11 bases between the two ends. Germline loops: CDR1 LNHNV, CDR2 YYDKDF (reference sequence). As DNA, the CDR3 is TGTGCCACCAGCAGCAACAGGGCCGACAATGAGCAGTTCTTC. As protein: CATSSNRADNEQFF.

The rearrangement links TRBV5-6 to TRBJ2-7; D unclear. The CDR3 is 13 amino acids. With 0 bases removed from V and 3 bases from J, the gap between germline ends came to 7 bases. Germline V gene data show CDR1 as SGHDT and CDR2 as YYEEEE. The CDR3 sequence: CASSLGQDYEQYF. In DNA, the CDR3 is TGTGCCAGCAGCTTGGGGCAGGACTACGAGCAGTACTTC.